A selection of T cell receptor beta chains follows, all from one sample in a study of graft-versus-host responses after intestinal transplantation. Measured with immunoSEQ multiplex PCR; TCRdb has only the in-frame clones, and not every one. The sample lists 8,000 or so clones; around 31% were seen once. Sequenced here: alloreactive CD8+ T cells from a mixed lymphocyte reaction culture, sampled before intestinal transplant. The receptors derive from a human patient who received an intestinal transplant. Both conserved end residues are part of each CDR3. A D gene is named only where the DNA matches it firmly. Clone size is given for some rows only: seen once, a few or many times, or a class if the clone is expanded.

length,V,D,J,size,CDR3,DNA
13,TRBV6-6,NA,TRBJ2-5,few,CASSSTRRETQYF,TGTGCCAGCAGTTCGACTAGAAGAGAGACCCAGTACTTC
14,TRBV2,NA,TRBJ2-7,NA,CASSASGGPYEQYF,TGTGCCAGCAGTGCGTCGGGGGGCCCCTACGAGCAGTACTTC
18,TRBV27,TRBD2,TRBJ2-1,NA,CASSLWGTSGEGYNEQFF,TGTGCCAGCAGTTTATGGGGGACTAGCGGGGAGGGGTACAATGAGCAGTTCTTC
15,TRBV7-2,NA,TRBJ2-7,few,CASSPAGGPTYEQYF,TGTGCCAGCAGCCCAGCAGGGGGGCCTACCTACGAGCAGTACTTC
15,TRBV4-1,NA,TRBJ1-2,few,CASSQVGDYGGGYTF,TGCGCCAGCAGCCAAGTTGGTGACTACGGGGGTGGCTACACCTTC
14,TRBV27,TRBD1,TRBJ2-7,once,CASDWWDSSYEQYF,TGTGCCAGCGACTGGTGGGACAGCTCCTACGAGCAGTACTTC
15,TRBV4-2,TRBD1,TRBJ2-7,medium-sized,CASSQVGTGFDEQYF,TGTGCCAGCAGCCAAGTGGGGACAGGGTTTGACGAGCAGTACTTC
13,TRBV7-9,NA,TRBJ2-7,NA,CASSLTDSYEQYF,TGTGCCAGCAGCTTGACAGATTCCTACGAGCAGTACTTC
19,TRBV4-1,NA,TRBJ2-7,few,CASSQAAGGGWTRSYEQYF,TGCGCCAGCAGCCAAGCCGCAGGGGGCGGCTGGACTAGGTCCTACGAGCAGTACTTC
16,TRBV7-9,TRBD1,TRBJ2-3,NA,CASSPLGQIVLDTQYF,TGTGCCAGCAGCCCGCTGGGACAGATAGTTTTGGATACGCAGTATTTT
12,TRBV29-1,NA,TRBJ2-1,NA,CSVEATYNEQFF,TGCAGCGTTGAAGCTACCTACAATGAGCAGTTCTTC
13,TRBV6-5,NA,TRBJ1-1,NA,CASRDSSRTEAFF,TGTGCCAGCAGAGACAGCAGCCGGACTGAAGCTTTCTTT
14,TRBV6-5,NA,TRBJ2-7,few,CATLDIPGSYEQYF,TGTGCCACCCTTGACATCCCCGGCTCCTACGAGCAGTACTTC
17,TRBV7-9,NA,TRBJ2-2,few,CASSLVLARVNTGELFF,TGTGCCAGCAGCTTAGTATTGGCCAGGGTCAACACCGGGGAGCTGTTTTTT
14,TRBV4-1,NA,TRBJ2-7,NA,CASSQVTGIYEQYF,TGCGCCAGCAGCCAAGTTACAGGGATCTACGAGCAGTACTTC
14,TRBV4-3,NA,TRBJ2-3,NA,CASSQYRSTDTQYF,TGCGCCAGCAGCCAGTATCGTTCCACAGATACGCAGTATTTT
14,TRBV25-1,TRBD2,TRBJ2-7,NA,CASRASGMFYEQYF,TGTGCCAGCAGAGCTAGCGGGATGTTCTACGAGCAGTACTTC